This T cell receptor beta chain was recovered during a study of T cell responses to AZD1222 COVID-19 vaccine. The method was immunoSEQ multiplex PCR; TCRdb's version includes in-frame clones alone and lacks a portion of them. Of over 85,000 clones listed, 90% were seen once; the top ten hold approximately 8.7%. This sequence was found in an adult in good health. The specimen comprised peripheral blood, sampled on day 0 of AZD1222 vaccination.

CDR3 nucleotides: TGCGCCAGCAGCCAAGATTCGGCAGTTAACACCGGGGAGCTGTTTTTT. Residues: CASSQDSAVNTGELFF. This sequence joins TRBV4-3 and TRBJ2-2; D uncertain. The CDR3 length is 16 residues. The V end was cut by 0 bases, the J end by 2 bases, with 10 bases between. Germline V gene data show CDR1 as LGHNA and CDR2 as YSLEER.